The source of this T cell receptor (beta chain) is a study of blood T cell repertoires in COVID-19. As for the study in general: There were acute and convalescent COVID-19 samples, and they came from the United States, Italy and Spain.

Sequencing used immunoSEQ multiplex PCR; TCRdb keeps in-frame clones, though not all of them. The repertoire consists of around 440,000 clones, with 88% occurring once and the leading ten covering roughly 12%. Trimming took 2 bases from V and 4 from J, leaving 3 bases between them. Looked up from germline, CDR1 is MDHEN and CDR2 is SYDVKM. The CDR3 covers 12 residues. One Seattle source followed patients from active infection through their disease course. Comment on this clone: Additional DNA sequences in this sample encode the identical CDR3.

The chain combines TRBV28 with TRBJ1-3; D call uncertain. The specimen was peripheral blood. The sequence was obtained from a woman aged 50 to 60 with COVID-19, enrolled during active disease. The chain's CDR3 is CASSLRGNTIYF. As DNA, the CDR3 is TGTGCCAGCAGTTTACGGGGAAACACCATATATTTT.